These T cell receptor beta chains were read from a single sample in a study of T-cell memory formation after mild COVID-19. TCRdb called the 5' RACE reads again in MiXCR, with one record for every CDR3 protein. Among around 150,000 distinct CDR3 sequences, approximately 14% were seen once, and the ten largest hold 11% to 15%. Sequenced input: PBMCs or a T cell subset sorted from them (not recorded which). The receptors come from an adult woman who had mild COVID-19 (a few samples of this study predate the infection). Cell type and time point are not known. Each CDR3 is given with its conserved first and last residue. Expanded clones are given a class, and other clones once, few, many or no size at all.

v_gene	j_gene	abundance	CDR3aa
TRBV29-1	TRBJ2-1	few	CSVGWEQFF
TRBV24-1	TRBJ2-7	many	CATSDAGGLAYEQYF
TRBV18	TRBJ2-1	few	CASSPLDLAGDPILEEQFF
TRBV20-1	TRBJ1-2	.	CSAVGPTNYGYTF
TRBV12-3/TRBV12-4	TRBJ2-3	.	CASSKQGLGTDTQYF
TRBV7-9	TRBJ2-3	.	CASSYDSGFSDTQYF
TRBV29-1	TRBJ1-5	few	CSVASGTGDQPQHF
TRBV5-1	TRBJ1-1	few	CASSSALKPNTEAFF
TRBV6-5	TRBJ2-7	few	CASSYSIWEGEQYF
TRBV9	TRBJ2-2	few	CASSPRTGTTTGELFF
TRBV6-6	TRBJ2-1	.	CASSYLSGLASNGNEQFF
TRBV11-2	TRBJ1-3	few	CASSLEGLRGNTIYF
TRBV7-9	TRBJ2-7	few	CASSPPLSGSAGEQYF
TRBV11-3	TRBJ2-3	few	CASSLGAGAPPDTQYF
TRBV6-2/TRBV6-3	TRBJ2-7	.	CASSFTSPGLAGGEQYF
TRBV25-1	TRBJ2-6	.	CASSPSQVTSGANVMTF
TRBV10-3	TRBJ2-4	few	CAIGDGLANIQYF
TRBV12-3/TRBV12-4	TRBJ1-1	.	CASSLQGSNTEAFF
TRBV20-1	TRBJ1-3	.	CSALKGGTGNTIYF
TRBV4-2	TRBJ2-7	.	CASSQEPSGVREQYF
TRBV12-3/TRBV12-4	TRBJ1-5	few	CASSPMGANQPQHF
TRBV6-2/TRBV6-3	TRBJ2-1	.	CATARTSGTSGREQFF
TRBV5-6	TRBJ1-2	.	CASSLNPPYGYTF
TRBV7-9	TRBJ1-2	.	CASSLSRHEGYTF
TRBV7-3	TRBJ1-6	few	CASSSQGTNSPLHF
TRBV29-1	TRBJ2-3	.	CSATPNRGDTQYF
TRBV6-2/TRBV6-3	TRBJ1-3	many	CASSYSTPHSGNTIYF
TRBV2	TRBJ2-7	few	CASSKAASDSYEQYF
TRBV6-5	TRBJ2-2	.	CASGQGTTGELFF
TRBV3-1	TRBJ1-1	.	CATGGQGYTEAFF
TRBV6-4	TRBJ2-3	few	CASANLGASTDTQYF
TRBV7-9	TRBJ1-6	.	CASSSTTGAFNSPLHF
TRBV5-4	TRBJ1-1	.	CASSLGTTVTEAFF
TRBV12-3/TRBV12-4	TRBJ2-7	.	CASSSVAGGTYEQYF
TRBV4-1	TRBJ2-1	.	CASSPGQGPTPYNEQFF
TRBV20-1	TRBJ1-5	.	CSATLGAGTNQPQHF
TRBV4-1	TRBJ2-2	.	CASSQDLGGLAFGELFF
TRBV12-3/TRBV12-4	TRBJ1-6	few	CASTIQQGANSPLHF
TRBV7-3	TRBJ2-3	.	CASSSGLVSDTQYF
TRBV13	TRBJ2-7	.	CASSLAGDYSPLNEQYF
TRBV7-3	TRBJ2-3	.	CASSSPGASGSISTDTQYF
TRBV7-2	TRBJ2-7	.	CASSPGFPYEQYF
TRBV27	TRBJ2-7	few	CASSETGTGDYEQYF
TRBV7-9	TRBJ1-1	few	CASSLVWGHHTEAFF
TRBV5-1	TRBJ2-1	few	CASSLSGGDYNEQFF
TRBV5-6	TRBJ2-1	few	CASSPGTVGEQFF
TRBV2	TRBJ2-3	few	CASSETRSTDTQYF
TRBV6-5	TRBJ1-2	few	CASSYSKKTGRDGYTF
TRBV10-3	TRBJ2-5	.	CAISPLAAETQYF
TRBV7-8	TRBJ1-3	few	CASSLRSILSGNTIYF
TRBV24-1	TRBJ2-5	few	CATSAEGASGETQYF
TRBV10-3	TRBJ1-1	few	CAISSRQGAVAFF